This T cell receptor (beta chain) appears in the sequencing data of a study of naive and memory T cell subsets. General observations from the study: A clonotype means one alpha or beta sequence, not an alpha/beta pair.

An equimolar mix of two oligonucleotides served as the beta constant-region primer for TRBC1 and TRBC2. The ligated cDNA underwent four PCR rounds using SP2 and nested alpha and beta constant-region primers. A 12-nucleotide UMI and the SP2 primer were added to the cDNA 3' end by oligonucleotide ligation. One entry per CDR3 protein, called by TCRdb with MiXCR from the UMI-ligation and nested PCR reads. The sample gives 1,400 or so distinct CDR3 sequences, roughly 7.4% of which show up once; about 86% is in the top ten. Germline CDR1 and CDR2: MNHNS and SASEGT. V lost 5 bases and J lost 5; bases outside the gene matches: 6. The CDR3 totals 15 residues. To note about this clonotype: Its antigen is not known.

CD8 T cells were positively selected from what remained after CD4 positive selection. The sequence came from a human donor in good health. Source material: CD8+ TEMRA cells from blood. Indicated subset: effector memory re-expressing CD45RA, CD45RA+ CD27-. The rearrangement joins TRBV6-1 to TRBJ2-5; 12 nucleotides match TRBD2. CDR3 residues: CASSSLAGGPETQYF. The CDR3 DNA follows: TGTGCCAGCAGTTCGCTAGCGGGAGGGCCTGAGACCCAGTACTTC.